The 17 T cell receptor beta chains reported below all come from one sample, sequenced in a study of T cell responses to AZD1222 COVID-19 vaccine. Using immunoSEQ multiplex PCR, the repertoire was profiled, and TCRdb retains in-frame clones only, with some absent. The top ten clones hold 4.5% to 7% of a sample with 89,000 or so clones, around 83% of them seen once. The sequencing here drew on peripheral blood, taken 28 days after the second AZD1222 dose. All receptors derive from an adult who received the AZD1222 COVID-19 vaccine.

The CDR3 sequence: CASSVGQGNYGYTF. In DNA, the CDR3 is TGTGCCAGCAGCGTAGGGCAGGGAAACTATGGCTACACCTTC. The chain couples TRBV9 to TRBJ1-2, with a possible D match to TRBD1 (5 bases). The CDR3 sequence is 14 residues long. The germline gives CDR1 SGDLS, CDR2 YYNGEE. Trimming shortened V by 0 bases and J by 2 bases, and 8 bases separated the two germline ends.

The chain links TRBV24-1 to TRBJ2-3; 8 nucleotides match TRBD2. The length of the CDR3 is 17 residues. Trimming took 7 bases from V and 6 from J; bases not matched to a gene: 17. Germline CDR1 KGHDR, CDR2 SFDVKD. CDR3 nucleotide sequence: TGTGCCACCAGCGTCTCGGCCGCCTACGGGAGGGCGGATACGCAGTATTTT. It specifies CATSVSAAYGRADTQYF.

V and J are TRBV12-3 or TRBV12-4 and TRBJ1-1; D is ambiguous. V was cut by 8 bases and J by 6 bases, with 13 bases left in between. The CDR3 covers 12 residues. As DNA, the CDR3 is TGTGCCAGCTCAGACGCGTTTGCTGAAGCTTTCTTT. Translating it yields CASSDAFAEAFF.

CDR3 nucleotides: TGTGCCAGCAGTTACTCGACTTGGCAAGCGGGTGAAAAACTGTTTTTT. Translation gives CASSYSTWQAGEKLFF. V gene TRBV6-5 combines with J gene TRBJ1-4; D is unresolved. This CDR3 region has 16 residues. V lost 0 bases, J lost 7 bases, and 15 bases lay in between. The V gene's germline CDR1 is MNHEY and CDR2 SVGAGI.

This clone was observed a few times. The CDR3 nucleotides read TGTGCCAGCAGCTTACAGGGCTCGATCCTCTACGAGCAGTACTTC. Its protein is CASSLQGSILYEQYF. The chain employs TRBV7-8 and TRBJ2-7; the D gene is possibly TRBD1 (5 bases). In germline, CDR1 is SGHVS, CDR2 FQNEAQ. V was clipped by 2 bases and J by 3 bases, with 14 bases between them. The CDR3 runs 15 residues.

CDR3 in amino acids: CASSQDPGGANVLTF. In DNA, the CDR3 is TGTGCCAGCAGCCAAGACCCGGGAGGGGCCAACGTCCTGACTTTC. V gene TRBV3-1 (or the pseudogene TRBV3-2) combines with J gene TRBJ2-6; D is possibly TRBD2 (5 bases). The CDR3 is made up of 15 amino acids. V gave up 0 bases and J gave up 4 bases, with 7 bases separating them. The V gene's germline CDR1 is LGHDT and CDR2 YNNKEL (reference sequence).

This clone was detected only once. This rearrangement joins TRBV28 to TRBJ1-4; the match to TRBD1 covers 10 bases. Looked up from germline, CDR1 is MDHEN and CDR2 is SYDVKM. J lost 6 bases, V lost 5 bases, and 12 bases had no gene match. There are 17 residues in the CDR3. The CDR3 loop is CASSLAGTGVGDEKLFF. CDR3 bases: TGTGCCAGCAGTCTAGCCGGGACAGGGGTTGGGGATGAAAAACTGTTTTTT.

CDR3 sequence (DNA): TGTGCCTGGAGTTCCGCCCGGGGGGGTCGGGTGAACACTGAAGCTTTCTTT. This gives the protein CAWSSARGGRVNTEAFF. V and J are TRBV30 and TRBJ1-1; possible D gene TRBD1, 5 bases. V shed 2 bases and J shed 0 bases, with 19 bases lying between them. The CDR3 loop spans 17 amino acids. Germline-derived CDR1 and CDR2 are GTSNPN and SVGIG (reference sequence).

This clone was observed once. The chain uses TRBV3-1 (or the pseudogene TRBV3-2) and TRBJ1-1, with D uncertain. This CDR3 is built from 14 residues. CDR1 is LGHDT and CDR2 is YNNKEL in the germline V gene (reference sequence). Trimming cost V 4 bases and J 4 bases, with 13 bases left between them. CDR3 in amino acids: CASSPGRTGTEAFF. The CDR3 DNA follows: TGTGCCAGCAGCCCCGGACGAACGGGCACTGAAGCTTTCTTT.

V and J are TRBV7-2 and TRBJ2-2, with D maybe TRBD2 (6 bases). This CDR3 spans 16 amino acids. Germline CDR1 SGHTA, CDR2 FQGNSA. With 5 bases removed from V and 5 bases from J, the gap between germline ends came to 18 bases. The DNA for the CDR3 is TGTGCCAGCAGCCTCCCGTCGGGGGAGGTGACCGGGGAGCTGTTTTTT. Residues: CASSLPSGEVTGELFF.

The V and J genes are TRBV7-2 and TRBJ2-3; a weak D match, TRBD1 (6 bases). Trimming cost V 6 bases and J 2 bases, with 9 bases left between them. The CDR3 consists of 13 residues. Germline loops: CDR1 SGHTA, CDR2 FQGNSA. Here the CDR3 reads CASRTGTTDTQYF. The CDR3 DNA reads TGTGCCAGCAGGACAGGAACCACAGATACGCAGTATTTT.

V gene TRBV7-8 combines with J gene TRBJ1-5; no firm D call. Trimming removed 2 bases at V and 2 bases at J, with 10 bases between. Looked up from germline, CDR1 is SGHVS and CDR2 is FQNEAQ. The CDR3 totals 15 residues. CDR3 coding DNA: TGTGCCAGCAGCTTAACTCGGGTACGCAATCAGCCCCAGCATTTT. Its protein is CASSLTRVRNQPQHF.

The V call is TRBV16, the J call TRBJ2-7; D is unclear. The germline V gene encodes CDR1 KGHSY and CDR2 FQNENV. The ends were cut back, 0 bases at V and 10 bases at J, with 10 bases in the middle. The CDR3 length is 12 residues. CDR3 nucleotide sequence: TGTGCCAGCAGCCAATCGTGGCCCCCCCAGTACTTC. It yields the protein CASSQSWPPQYF.

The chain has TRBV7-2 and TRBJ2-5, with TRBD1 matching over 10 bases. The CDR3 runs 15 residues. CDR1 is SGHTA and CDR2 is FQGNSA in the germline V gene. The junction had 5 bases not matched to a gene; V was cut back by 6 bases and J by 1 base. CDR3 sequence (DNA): TGTGCCAGCAGTACTAGACAGGGGGCCCAAGAGACCCAGTACTTC. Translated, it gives CASSTRQGAQETQYF.

CDR3 bases: TGTGCCAGCAGCCTCGGGACTCTCCAGGGGCAGTACTTC. It encodes CASSLGTLQGQYF. This chain uses TRBV5-6 with TRBJ2-7; D might be TRBD2 (6 bases). Trimming pared 4 bases from V and 9 bases from J, leaving 17 bases between. Germline CDR1 is SGHDT and CDR2 is YYEEEE. This CDR3 is built from 13 residues.

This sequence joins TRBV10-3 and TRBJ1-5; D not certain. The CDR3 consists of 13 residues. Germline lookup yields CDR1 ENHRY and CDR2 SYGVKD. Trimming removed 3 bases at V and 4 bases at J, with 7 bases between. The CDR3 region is CAISEFDNQPQHF. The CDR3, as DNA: TGTGCCATCAGTGAATTTGATAATCAGCCCCAGCATTTT.

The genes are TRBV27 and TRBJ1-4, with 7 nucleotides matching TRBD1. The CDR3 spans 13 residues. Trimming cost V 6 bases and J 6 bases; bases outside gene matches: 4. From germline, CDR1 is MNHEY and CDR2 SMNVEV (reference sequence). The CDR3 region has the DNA TGTGCCAGCAGACAGGGGTGGGATGAAAAACTGTTTTTT. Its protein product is CASRQGWDEKLFF.